The present T cell receptor (beta chain) was sequenced within a study of blood T cell repertoires in COVID-19. This clone was detected once. TCRdb keeps only in-frame clones here, not all; method: immunoSEQ multiplex PCR. The profile shows over 250,000 clones, roughly 85% of them singletons. Trimming stripped 11 bases from V and 2 bases from J, with 13 bases between. From germline, CDR1 is ENHRY and CDR2 SYGVKD. There are 13 residues in the CDR3. This TCR came from a man aged 35 to 55 who had been exposed to COVID-19. Sequencing input: PBMCs or T cells enriched from blood (not recorded which). The chain recombines TRBV10-3 with TRBJ1-3, with no clear D. The CDR3 nucleotides read TGTGCCGCGTCGGGTGAACCTGGAAACACCATATATTTT. Residues: CAASGEPGNTIYF.